A selection of T cell receptor beta chains follows, all from one sample in a study of CD8 T cells in ankylosing spondylitis. TCRdb analysed the 5' RACE reads with MiXCR anew, one entry per CDR3 protein. The profile shows about 300,000 distinct CDR3 sequences, less than 25% of them singletons. Sequencing was performed on blood, either unsorted or a sorted T cell fraction (not recorded which). The receptors here all came from a female donor with ankylosing spondylitis or in good health (not recorded which). The CDR3 runs from the conserved cysteine through the conserved F or W. The order of the fields is D gene, J gene, V gene, clone size, CDR3 DNA, CDR3 protein. D genes are given only for firm matches. Clone size appears in some rows only: once, few, many, or a class for an expanded clone.

D: TRBD1; J: TRBJ1-2; V: TRBV7-2; size: few; DNA: TGTGCCAGCAGCTTGAACAGGGGCAATCGAGGCTACACCTTC; CDR3: CASSLNRGNRGYTF
D: TRBD2; J: TRBJ2-7; V: TRBV7-2; size: NA; DNA: TGTGCCAGCAGCTTAAGCGGGAGCACGATCAACGAGCAGTACTTC; CDR3: CASSLSGSTINEQYF
D: NA; J: TRBJ2-1; V: TRBV7-9; size: NA; DNA: TGTGCCAGCAGCTTAATGTTGAGCGAGCAGTTCTTC; CDR3: CASSLMLSEQFF
D: NA; J: TRBJ2-5; V: TRBV4-2; size: NA; DNA: TGTGCCAGCAGCCAAGATCCGGGAGCGCAAGAGACCCAGTACTTC; CDR3: CASSQDPGAQETQYF
D: NA; J: TRBJ1-2; V: TRBV5-5; size: NA; DNA: TGTGCCAGCAGCTCATCGCTCACCAGGGACAACTATGGCTACACCTTC; CDR3: CASSSSLTRDNYGYTF
D: TRBD2; J: TRBJ2-1; V: TRBV20-1; size: few; DNA: TGCAGTGCGGGACTAGCGGACTACAATGAGCAGTTCTTC; CDR3: CSAGLADYNEQFF
D: NA; J: TRBJ2-1; V: TRBV20-1; size: NA; DNA: TGCAGTGCACGGTCGGGAGTGGGGCAGTTCTTC; CDR3: CSARSGVGQFF
D: NA; J: TRBJ1-5; V: TRBV7-2; size: many; DNA: TGTGCCAGCAGCCGGACGGTCAATCAGCCCCAGCATTTT; CDR3: CASSRTVNQPQHF
D: NA; J: TRBJ2-3; V: TRBV7-2; size: NA; DNA: TGTGCCAGCAGCTTGAATTGGGATACGCAGTATTTT; CDR3: CASSLNWDTQYF
D: NA; J: TRBJ1-2; V: TRBV6-1; size: many; DNA: TGTGCCGCAGGACGGGGACAAGGGGATGGCTACACCTTC; CDR3: CAAGRGQGDGYTF
D: TRBD2; J: TRBJ2-1; V: TRBV11-1; size: few; DNA: TGTGCCAGCAGCTGGGGACTAGCGGCGTTCTCCAGTAACTACAATGAGCAGTTCTTC; CDR3: CASSWGLAAFSSNYNEQFF
D: NA; J: TRBJ2-2; V: TRBV10-3; size: NA; DNA: TGTGCCATCAGTGAGTCATCAGGGATGCGATCCGGGGAGCTGTTTTTT; CDR3: CAISESSGMRSGELFF
D: NA; J: TRBJ2-3; V: TRBV20-1; size: NA; DNA: TGCAGTGTCCCGAAGGATCCCGGGGGCACAGATACGCAGTATTTT; CDR3: CSVPKDPGGTDTQYF
D: NA; J: TRBJ1-1; V: TRBV12-3/TRBV12-4; size: NA; DNA: TGTGCCAGCAGTTTAGACATATCTGGGGGTAACACTGAAGCTTTCTTT; CDR3: CASSLDISGGNTEAFF
D: NA; J: TRBJ1-4; V: TRBV6-5; size: NA; DNA: TGTGCCAGCAGTTACTCCACTCCGATAGCTGGGGGAGAAAAACTGTTTTTT; CDR3: CASSYSTPIAGGEKLFF